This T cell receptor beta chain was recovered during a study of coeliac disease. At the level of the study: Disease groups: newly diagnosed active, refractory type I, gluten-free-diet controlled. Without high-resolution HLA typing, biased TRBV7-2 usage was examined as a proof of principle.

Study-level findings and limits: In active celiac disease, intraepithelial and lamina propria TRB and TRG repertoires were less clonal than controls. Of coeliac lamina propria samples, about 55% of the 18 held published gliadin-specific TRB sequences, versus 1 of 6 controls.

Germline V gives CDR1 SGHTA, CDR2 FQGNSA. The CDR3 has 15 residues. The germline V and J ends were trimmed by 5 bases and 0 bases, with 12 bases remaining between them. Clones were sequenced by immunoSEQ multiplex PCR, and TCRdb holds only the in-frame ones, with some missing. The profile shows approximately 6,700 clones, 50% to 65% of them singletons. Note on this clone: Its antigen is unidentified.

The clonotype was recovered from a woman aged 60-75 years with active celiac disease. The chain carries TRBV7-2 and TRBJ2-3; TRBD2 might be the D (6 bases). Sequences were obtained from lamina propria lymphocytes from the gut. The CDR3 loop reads CASSIVAVSTDTQYF. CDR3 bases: TGTGCCAGCAGCATAGTAGCGGTGAGCACAGATACGCAGTATTTT.